This TCR beta chain was found in a study of beta chain features in type 1 diabetes. Whole-study findings and limits: Over-representation of high TCR-expressing cells was a possible consequence of cDNA sequencing.

Every donor had blood drawn once into heparin, approximately 110 mL on average. CD45RO/CCR7/CD25/CD127/CD95/CD27 staining was used to isolate CD4+ naive, central memory, regulatory and stem cell-like memory cells by sorting. As every portion of the isolated RNA was reverse transcribed, the sequencing read expressed TCRB transcripts. This table comes from immunoSEQ multiplex PCR, and its TCRdb copy is limited to in-frame clones, with some not included. The sample holds about 620,000 clones, 15% to 17% seen once. Trimming shortened V by 3 bases and J by 1 base, and 12 bases separated the two germline ends. The CDR3 loop spans 16 amino acids. Per germline, CDR1 MGHRA and CDR2 YSYEKL. On this clone itself: The antigen is undetermined.

This sequence joins TRBV4-1 and TRBJ2-2, with D maybe TRBD2 (5 bases). Specimen: naive CD4+ T cells from blood. The TCR sequence derives from a man younger than 30 in good health. The CDR3 nucleotides read TGCGCCAGCAGCCATCACAGCGGTCGGAACACCGGGGAGCTGTTTTTT. It encodes CASSHHSGRNTGELFF.